These 21 T cell receptor beta chains originate from one sample sequenced in a study of T cell repertoires in cytomegalovirus infection. Their cognate antigens are unknown. A single record per CDR3 protein comes from TCRdb applying MiXCR to the reads. The data show a few hundred thousand distinct CDR3 sequences, approximately 40% seen once. This specimen was cultured PBMCs, taken from culture after CMV antigen stimulation. These TCRs come from a human donor in good health (CMV status not recorded). Some clones in this sample may be carry-over from other donors' samples.

This clonotype has a handful of counts. The V and J genes are TRBV7-2 and TRBJ2-5; TRBD2 agrees at 7 bases. The CDR3 has 14 amino acids. Unmatched junction bases numbered 8, after V lost 3 bases and J lost 7 bases. CDR1 SGHTA and CDR2 FQGNSA come from the germline V gene. The CDR3 here is CASSLTSPPGTQYF. The CDR3 DNA reads TGTGCCAGCAGCTTGACTAGCCCCCCGGGGACCCAGTACTTC. The full variable domain, in which reference TRBV7-2 and TRBJ2-5 provide the parts outside the CDR3, is GAGVSQSPSNKVTEKGKDVELRCDPISGHTALYWYRQSLGQGLEFLIYFQGNSAPDKSGLPSDRFSAERTGGSVSTLTIQRTQQEDSAVYLCASSLTSPPGTQYFGPGTRLLVL.

The V and J genes are TRBV19 and TRBJ2-7; 8 nucleotides match TRBD1. The CDR3 has 13 residues. J was trimmed by 7 bases and V by 6 bases; bases with no gene match: 8. Germline V gene data show CDR1 as LNHDA and CDR2 as SQIVND (reference sequence). The CDR3 loop is CASSRQGNGEQYF. The CDR3 bases are TGTGCCAGTAGCCGACAGGGGAACGGGGAGCAGTACTTC.

The sample holds many counts of this clonotype. Here the CDR3 reads CASSLRQGDQPQHF. The CDR3 DNA follows: TGTGCCAGCAGCTTAAGGCAGGGGGATCAGCCCCAGCATTTT. The V and J genes are TRBV7-2 and TRBJ1-5; 7 bases line up with TRBD1. Germline-derived CDR1 and CDR2 are SGHTA and FQGNSA. The CDR3 loop spans 14 amino acids. V lost 2 bases, J lost 5 bases, and 3 bases stayed unmatched.

This chain joins TRBV20-1 and TRBJ2-7; D remains unclear. The germline V gene encodes CDR1 DFQATT and CDR2 SNEGSKA (reference sequence). V was clipped by 5 bases and J by 3 bases, with 14 bases between them. The CDR3 has 13 amino acids. CDR3 nucleotides: TGCAGTGCTCGCCGGGCCGGCATCTACGAGCAGTACTTC. It is translated as CSARRAGIYEQYF.

This clonotype was detected a few times. The chain couples TRBV27 to TRBJ2-1, with D tentatively TRBD1 (6 bases). The CDR3 covers 15 residues. V lost 5 bases, J lost 0 bases, and 11 bases lay in between. Germline V lookup: CDR1 MNHEY, CDR2 SMNVEV (reference sequence). CDR3: CASSRRTDSYNEQFF. CDR3 in DNA: TGTGCCAGCAGTCGCCGGACAGACTCCTACAATGAGCAGTTCTTC.

The chain has TRBV5-1 and TRBJ2-5; TRBD2 agrees at 9 bases. From germline, CDR1 is SGHRS and CDR2 YFSETQ. The CDR3 has 16 residues. J was trimmed by 2 bases and V by 0 bases; bases with no gene match: 5. CDR3 bases: TGCGCCAGCAGCTTGGCGCCTAGCGGGGTTCAAGAGACCCAGTACTTC. This sequence encodes CASSLAPSGVQETQYF.

This clonotype was detected only a few times. The V and J genes are TRBV7-2 and TRBJ2-7; D is unclear. Trimming left V 3 bases short and J 4 bases short, with 7 bases between. Germline loops: CDR1 SGHTA, CDR2 FQGNSA. This CDR3 region has 12 residues. CDR3: CASSFAKYEQYF. The DNA of the CDR3 is TGTGCCAGCAGCTTCGCCAAGTACGAGCAGTACTTC.

This sequence joins TRBV7-4 and TRBJ1-5; D unclear. The CDR3 sequence is 14 residues long. Germline assignment: CDR1 SGHVT and CDR2 SQSDAQ. Trimming cost V 0 bases and J 5 bases, with 8 bases left between them. CDR3 protein: CASSLAGTDQPQHF. In DNA, the CDR3 is TGTGCCAGCAGCTTAGCCGGTACCGATCAGCCCCAGCATTTT. Based on the CDR3 plus reference TRBV7-4 and TRBJ1-5, the full variable domain is GAGVSQSPRYKVAKRGRDVALRCDSISGHVTLYWYRQTLGQGSEVLTYSQSDAQRDKSGRPSGRFSAERPERSVSTLKIQRTEQGDSAVYLCASSLAGTDQPQHFGDGTRLSIL.

The chain links TRBV12-3 or TRBV12-4 to TRBJ1-4; D unclear. Trimming took 8 bases from V and 0 from J, leaving 16 bases between them. This CDR3 region has 16 residues. The CDR3 spells CASSLEGTATNEKLFF. The CDR3 coding sequence is TGTGCCAGCTCCCTTGAGGGCACCGCAACTAATGAAAAACTGTTTTTT.

This clonotype was observed once. J is TRBJ2-7 and V is TRBV19; D is possibly TRBD2 (5 bases). V lost 6 bases, J lost 6 bases, and 21 bases lay in between. This CDR3 has 15 residues. Germline values: CDR1 LNHDA, CDR2 SQIVND (reference sequence). CDR3 in DNA: TGTGCCAGTAGCTTAGCCGGGGATTGGAATTGCGAGCAGTACTTC. Amino acid sequence: CASSLAGDWNCEQYF.

The V gene is TRBV27, the J gene TRBJ2-7; D gene unclear. Trimming left V 0 bases short and J 0 bases short, with 3 bases between. CDR3 length equals 13 residues. The germline V gene encodes CDR1 MNHEY and CDR2 SMNVEV (reference sequence). For the CDR3, the DNA is TGTGCCAGCAGTTTATCAATCTCCTACGAGCAGTACTTC. Translation gives CASSLSISYEQYF.

This clonotype was observed a few times. The chain uses TRBV7-9 and TRBJ2-5; 7 nucleotides align to TRBD1. J lost 5 bases, V lost 6 bases, and 18 bases had no gene match. Looked up from germline, CDR1 is SEHNR and CDR2 is FQNEAQ (reference sequence). This CDR3 is built from 17 residues. The CDR3 loop reads CASRQGDSVLPVETQYF. The CDR3 DNA reads TGTGCCAGCAGGCAGGGGGACAGTGTCCTCCCCGTGGAGACCCAGTACTTC.

The rearrangement uses TRBV27 and TRBJ2-2, with 7 bases fitting TRBD1. The CDR3 consists of 15 residues. The V gene end was trimmed by 6 bases and the J gene end by 5 bases; junction bases not matched to a gene: 9. In germline, CDR1 is MNHEY, CDR2 SMNVEV (reference sequence). In nucleotides, the CDR3 is TGTGCCAGCAGAGTCGGGACAGTGGGGACCGGGGAGCTGTTTTTT. Residues: CASRVGTVGTGELFF.

The genes are TRBV9 and TRBJ2-7; D not certain. The CDR3 has 14 residues. The ends were cut back, 2 bases at V and 4 bases at J, with 13 bases in the middle. From germline, CDR1 is SGDLS and CDR2 YYNGEE. This chain's CDR3 is CASSVAHGPYEQYF. The DNA of the CDR3 is TGTGCCAGCAGCGTGGCTCACGGCCCTTACGAGCAGTACTTC.

This clonotype was seen more than once but under ten times. J is TRBJ2-3 and V is TRBV5-1, with D possibly matching TRBD2 (6 bases). The CDR3 has 16 residues. The V end was cut by 0 bases, the J end by 5 bases, with 16 bases between. In germline, CDR1 is SGHRS, CDR2 YFSETQ. CDR3 in amino acids: CASSLEVAEHRDTQYF. The CDR3, as DNA: TGCGCCAGCAGCTTGGAGGTAGCGGAGCACCGAGATACGCAGTATTTT.

This clonotype occurred many times. The gene calls are TRBV7-2 and TRBJ2-3; D is ambiguous. The V gene's germline CDR1 is SGHTA and CDR2 FQGNSA. Trimming removed 2 bases at V and 1 base at J, with 4 bases between. This CDR3 region has 13 residues. The CDR3 loop reads CASSLLGTDTQYF. The CDR3 coding sequence is TGTGCCAGCAGCTTATTGGGCACAGATACGCAGTATTTT.

The chain couples TRBV19 to TRBJ1-5; the D gene is possibly TRBD1 (5 bases). Trimming shortened V by 6 bases and J by 5 bases, and 14 bases separated the two germline ends. The CDR3 loop spans 14 amino acids. Germline V CDR1 and CDR2: LNHDA, SQIVND (reference sequence). The CDR3 loop reads CASRGPGEDQPQHF. The CDR3 DNA sequence: TGTGCCAGTAGGGGGCCGGGCGAAGATCAGCCCCAGCATTTT.

This clonotype was counted at least ten times. The chain carries TRBV7-2 and TRBJ2-7; 7 nucleotides match TRBD2. Germline CDR1 and CDR2: SGHTA and FQGNSA. The CDR3 consists of 14 residues. With 6 bases clipped from V and 2 bases from J, the junction kept 7 bases outside the gene matches. The CDR3 DNA sequence: TGTGCCAGCAGTCGAGGCGGGGGTCCCTACGAGCAGTACTTC. Residues: CASSRGGGPYEQYF. The complete variable domain, with remaining parts taken from reference TRBV7-2 and TRBJ2-7, reads GAGVSQSPSNKVTEKGKDVELRCDPISGHTALYWYRQSLGQGLEFLIYFQGNSAPDKSGLPSDRFSAERTGGSVSTLTIQRTQQEDSAVYLCASSRGGGPYEQYFGPGTRLTVT.

For this clonotype: Germline is not matched at one junction end, which may reflect a read error. The V gene is TRBV7-6, the J gene TRBJ2-3; 8 nucleotides line up with TRBD2. The germline V gene encodes CDR1 SGHVS and CDR2 FNYEAQ. The CDR3 loop spans 14 amino acids. CDR3 DNA sequence: TGTGCCAGCACCTTAAACGGGGGGGGTGATACGCAGTATTTT. Its protein is CASTLNGGGDTQYF.

This clonotype turned up a few times. This sequence joins TRBV27 and TRBJ2-3; no definite D call. This CDR3 comprises 13 residues. Germline V CDR1 and CDR2: MNHEY, SMNVEV (reference sequence). V gave up 5 bases and J gave up 6 bases, with 12 bases separating them. The CDR3 DNA reads as TGTGCCAGCAGTCCGCCCCGAGTGGATACGCAGTATTTT. Translation gives CASSPPRVDTQYF.

V and J are TRBV19 and TRBJ1-4, with D tentatively TRBD1 (6 bases). This CDR3 comprises 15 residues. The germline gives CDR1 LNHDA, CDR2 SQIVND (reference sequence). Between the trimmed V and J ends, which lost 7 bases and 0 bases, there was a span of 12 bases. The CDR3 coding sequence is TGTGCCAGTACCAAGGAGGGGGCAACTAATGAAAAACTGTTTTTT. It specifies CASTKEGATNEKLFF.